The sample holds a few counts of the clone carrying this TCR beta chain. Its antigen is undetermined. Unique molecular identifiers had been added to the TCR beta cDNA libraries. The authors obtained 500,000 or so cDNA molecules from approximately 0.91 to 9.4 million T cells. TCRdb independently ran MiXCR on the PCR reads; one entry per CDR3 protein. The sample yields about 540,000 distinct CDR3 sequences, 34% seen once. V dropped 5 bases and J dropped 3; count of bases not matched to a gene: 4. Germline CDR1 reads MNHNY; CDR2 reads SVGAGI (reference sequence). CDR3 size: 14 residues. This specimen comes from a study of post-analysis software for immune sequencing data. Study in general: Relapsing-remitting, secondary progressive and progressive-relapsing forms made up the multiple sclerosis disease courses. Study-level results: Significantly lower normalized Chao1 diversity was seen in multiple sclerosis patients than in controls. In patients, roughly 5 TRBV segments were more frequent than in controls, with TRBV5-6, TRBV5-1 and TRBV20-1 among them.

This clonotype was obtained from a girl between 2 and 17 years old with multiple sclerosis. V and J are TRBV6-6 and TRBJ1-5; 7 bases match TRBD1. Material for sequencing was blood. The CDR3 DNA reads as TGTGCCAGCAGTCACGGACAGGTCAATCAGCCCCAGCATTTT. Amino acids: CASSHGQVNQPQHF.